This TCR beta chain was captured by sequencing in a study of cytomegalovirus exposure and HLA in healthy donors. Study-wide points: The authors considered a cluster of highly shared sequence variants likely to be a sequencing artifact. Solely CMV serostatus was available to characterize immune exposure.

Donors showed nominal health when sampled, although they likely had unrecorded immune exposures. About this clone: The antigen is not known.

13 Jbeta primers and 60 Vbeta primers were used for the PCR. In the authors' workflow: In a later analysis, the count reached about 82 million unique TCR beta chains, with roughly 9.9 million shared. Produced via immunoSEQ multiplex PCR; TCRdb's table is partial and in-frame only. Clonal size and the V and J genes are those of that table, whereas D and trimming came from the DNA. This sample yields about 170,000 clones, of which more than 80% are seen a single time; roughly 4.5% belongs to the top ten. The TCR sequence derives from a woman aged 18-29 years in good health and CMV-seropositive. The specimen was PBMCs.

This chain's CDR3 is CASSPSYEQYF. The CDR3, as DNA: TGTGCCAGCAGCCCGTCCTACGAGCAGTACTTC. This chain connects TRBV13 to TRBJ2-7; D ambiguous. In germline, CDR1 is PRHDT, CDR2 FYEKMQ (reference sequence). Trimming shortened V by 5 bases and J by 1 base, and 3 bases separated the two germline ends. The CDR3 consists of 11 residues.